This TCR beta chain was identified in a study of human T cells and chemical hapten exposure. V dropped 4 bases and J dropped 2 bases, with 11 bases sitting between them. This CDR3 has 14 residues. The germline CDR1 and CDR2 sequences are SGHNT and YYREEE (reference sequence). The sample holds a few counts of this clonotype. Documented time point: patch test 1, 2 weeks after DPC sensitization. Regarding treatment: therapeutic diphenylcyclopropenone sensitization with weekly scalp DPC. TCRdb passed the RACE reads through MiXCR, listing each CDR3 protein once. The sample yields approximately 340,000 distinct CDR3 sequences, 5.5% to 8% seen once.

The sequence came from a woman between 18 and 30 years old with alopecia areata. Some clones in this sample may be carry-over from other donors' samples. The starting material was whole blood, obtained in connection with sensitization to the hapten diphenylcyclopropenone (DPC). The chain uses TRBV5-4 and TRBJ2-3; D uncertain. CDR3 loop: CASSRSGATDTQYF. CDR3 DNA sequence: TGTGCCAGCAGCCGATCCGGAGCCACAGATACGCAGTATTTT.